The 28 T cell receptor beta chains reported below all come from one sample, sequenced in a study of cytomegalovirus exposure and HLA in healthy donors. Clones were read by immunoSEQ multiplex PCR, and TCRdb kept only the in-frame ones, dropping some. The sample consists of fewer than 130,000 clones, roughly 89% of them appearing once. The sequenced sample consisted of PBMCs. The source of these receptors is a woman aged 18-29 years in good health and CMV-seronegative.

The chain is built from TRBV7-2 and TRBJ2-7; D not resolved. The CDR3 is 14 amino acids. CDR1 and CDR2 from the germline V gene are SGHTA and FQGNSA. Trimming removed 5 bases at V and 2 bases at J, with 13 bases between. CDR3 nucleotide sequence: TGTGCCAGCAGCGCACACATGACAACCTACGAGCAGTACTTC. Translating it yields CASSAHMTTYEQYF.

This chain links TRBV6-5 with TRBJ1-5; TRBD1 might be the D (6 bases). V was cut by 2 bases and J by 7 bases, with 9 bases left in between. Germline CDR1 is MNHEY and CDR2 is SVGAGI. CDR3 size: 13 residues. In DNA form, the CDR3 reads TGTGCCAGCAGTTACGGGGGCACGCAGCCCCAGCATTTT. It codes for CASSYGGTQPQHF.

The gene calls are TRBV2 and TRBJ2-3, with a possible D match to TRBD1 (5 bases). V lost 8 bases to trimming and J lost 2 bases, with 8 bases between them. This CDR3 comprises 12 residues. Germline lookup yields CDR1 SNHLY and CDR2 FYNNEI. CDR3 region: CASVQDTDTQYF. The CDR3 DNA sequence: TGTGCCAGCGTACAGGACACAGATACGCAGTATTTT.

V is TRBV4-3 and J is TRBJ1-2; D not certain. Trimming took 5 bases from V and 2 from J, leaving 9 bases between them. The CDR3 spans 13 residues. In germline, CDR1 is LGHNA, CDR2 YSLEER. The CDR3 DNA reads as TGCGCCAGCAGCTTCGGGATAAACTATGGCTACACCTTC. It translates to CASSFGINYGYTF.

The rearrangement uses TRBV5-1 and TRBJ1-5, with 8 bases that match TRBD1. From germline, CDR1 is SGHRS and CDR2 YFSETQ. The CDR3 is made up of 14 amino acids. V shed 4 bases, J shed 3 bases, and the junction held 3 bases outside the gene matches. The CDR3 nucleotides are TGCGCCAGCAGCACGACAGGGGTCAATCAGCCCCAGCATTTT. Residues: CASSTTGVNQPQHF.

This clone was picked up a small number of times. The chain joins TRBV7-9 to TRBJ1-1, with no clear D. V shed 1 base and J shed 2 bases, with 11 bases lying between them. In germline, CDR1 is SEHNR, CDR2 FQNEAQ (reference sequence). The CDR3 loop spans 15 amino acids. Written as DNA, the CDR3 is TGTGCCAGCAGCTTAGATTTTGCGGGCAACACTGAAGCTTTCTTT. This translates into CASSLDFAGNTEAFF.

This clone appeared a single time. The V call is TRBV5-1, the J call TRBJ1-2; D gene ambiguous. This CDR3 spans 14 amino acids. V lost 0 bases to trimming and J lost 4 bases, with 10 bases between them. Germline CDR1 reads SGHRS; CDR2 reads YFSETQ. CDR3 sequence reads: CASSLGEVSYGYTF. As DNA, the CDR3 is TGCGCCAGCAGCTTGGGAGAAGTCTCCTATGGCTACACCTTC.

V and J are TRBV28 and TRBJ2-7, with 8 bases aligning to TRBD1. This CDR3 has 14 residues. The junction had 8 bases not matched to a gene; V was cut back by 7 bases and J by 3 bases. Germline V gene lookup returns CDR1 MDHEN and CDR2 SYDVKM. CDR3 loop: CASTRDRRDYEQYF. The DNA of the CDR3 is TGTGCCAGCACCCGGGACAGGCGAGACTACGAGCAGTACTTC.

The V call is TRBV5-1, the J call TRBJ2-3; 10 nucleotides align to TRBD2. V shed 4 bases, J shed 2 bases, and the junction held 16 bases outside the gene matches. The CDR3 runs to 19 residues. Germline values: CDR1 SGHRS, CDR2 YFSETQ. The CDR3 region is CASSLALLAGAFYTDTQYF. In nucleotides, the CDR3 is TGCGCCAGCAGCCTAGCTCTTCTAGCGGGGGCTTTTTACACAGATACGCAGTATTTT.

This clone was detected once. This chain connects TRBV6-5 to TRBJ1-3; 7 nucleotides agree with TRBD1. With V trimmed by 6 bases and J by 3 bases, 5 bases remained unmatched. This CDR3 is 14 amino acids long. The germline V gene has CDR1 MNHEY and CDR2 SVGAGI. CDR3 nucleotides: TGTGCCAGCAGCCACACAGGGGATGGAAACACCATATATTTT. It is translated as CASSHTGDGNTIYF.

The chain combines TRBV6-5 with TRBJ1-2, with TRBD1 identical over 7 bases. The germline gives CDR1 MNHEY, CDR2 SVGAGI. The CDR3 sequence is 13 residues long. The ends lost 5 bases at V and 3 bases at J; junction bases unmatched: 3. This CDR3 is CASSHRGDYGYTF. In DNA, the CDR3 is TGTGCCAGCAGTCACAGGGGTGACTATGGCTACACCTTC.

The CDR3 spells CASSFGGSYEQYF. The CDR3 DNA reads as TGTGCCAGCAGCTTTGGAGGTTCCTACGAGCAGTACTTC. V is TRBV7-3 and J is TRBJ2-7, with TRBD2 as a possible D gene (5 bases). V lost 3 bases and J 1 base, leaving 7 bases between the germline ends. This CDR3 has 13 amino acids. Germline loops: CDR1 SGHTA, CDR2 FQGTGA. Looking up the rest from reference TRBV7-3 and TRBJ2-7 gives the full variable domain: GAGVSQTPSNKVTEKGKYVELRCDPISGHTALYWYRQSLGQGPEFLIYFQGTGAADDSGLPNDRFFAVRPEGSVSTLKIQRTERGDSAVYLCASSFGGSYEQYFGPGTRLTVT.

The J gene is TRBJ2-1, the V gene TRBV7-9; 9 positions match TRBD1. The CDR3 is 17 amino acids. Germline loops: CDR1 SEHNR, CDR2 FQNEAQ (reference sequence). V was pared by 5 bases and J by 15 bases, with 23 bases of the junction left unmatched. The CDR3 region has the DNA TGTGCCAGCAGCCAATCTTCGACGGGACAGGGTAAGGAAAAACGGTTCTTC. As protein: CASSQSSTGQGKEKRFF.

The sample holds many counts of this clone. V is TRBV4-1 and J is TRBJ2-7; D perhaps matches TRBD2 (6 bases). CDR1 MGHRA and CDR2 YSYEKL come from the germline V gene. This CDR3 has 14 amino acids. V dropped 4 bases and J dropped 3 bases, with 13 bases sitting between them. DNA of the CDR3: TGCGCCAGCAGCCGCGCAGCGGGCTACTACGAGCAGTACTTC. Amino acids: CASSRAAGYYEQYF.

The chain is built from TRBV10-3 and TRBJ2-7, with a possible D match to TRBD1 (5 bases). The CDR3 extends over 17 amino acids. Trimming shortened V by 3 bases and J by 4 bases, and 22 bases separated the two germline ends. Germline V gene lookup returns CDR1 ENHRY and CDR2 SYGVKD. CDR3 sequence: CAISDLFRQYGKYEQYF. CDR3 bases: TGTGCCATCAGTGATTTGTTTAGACAGTACGGTAAATACGAGCAGTACTTC.

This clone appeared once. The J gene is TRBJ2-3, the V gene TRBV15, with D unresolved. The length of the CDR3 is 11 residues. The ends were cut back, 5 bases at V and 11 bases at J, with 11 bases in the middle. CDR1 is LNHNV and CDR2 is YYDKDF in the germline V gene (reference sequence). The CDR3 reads CATSGNWRQYF. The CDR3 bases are TGTGCCACCAGCGGCAATTGGAGGCAGTATTTT. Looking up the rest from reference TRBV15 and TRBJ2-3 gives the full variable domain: DAMVIQNPRYQVTQFGKPVTLSCSQTLNHNVMYWYQQKSSQAPKLLFHYYDKDFNNEADTPDNFQSRRPNTSFCFLDIRSPGLGDTAMYLCATSGNWRQYFGPGTRLTVL.

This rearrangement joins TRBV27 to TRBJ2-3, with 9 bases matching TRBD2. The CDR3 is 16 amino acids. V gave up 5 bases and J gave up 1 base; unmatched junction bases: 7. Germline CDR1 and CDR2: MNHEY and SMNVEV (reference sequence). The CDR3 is CASSPIAGAGTDTQYF. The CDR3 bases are TGTGCCAGCAGTCCAATAGCGGGGGCCGGCACAGATACGCAGTATTTT.

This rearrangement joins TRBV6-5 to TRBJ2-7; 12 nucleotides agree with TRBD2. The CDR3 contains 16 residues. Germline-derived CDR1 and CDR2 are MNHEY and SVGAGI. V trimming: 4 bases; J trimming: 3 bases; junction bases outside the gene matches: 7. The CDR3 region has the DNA TGTGCCAGCAGTTCGGAGCCTAGCGGGGGGGTCTACGAGCAGTACTTC. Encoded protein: CASSSEPSGGVYEQYF.

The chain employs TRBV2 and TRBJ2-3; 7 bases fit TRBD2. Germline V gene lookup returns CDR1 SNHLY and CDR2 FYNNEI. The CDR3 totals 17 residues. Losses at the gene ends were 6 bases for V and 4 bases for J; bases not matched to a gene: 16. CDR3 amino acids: CASRRYLLAADADTQYF. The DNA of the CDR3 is TGTGCCAGCAGAAGATACCTTCTAGCGGCGGACGCAGATACGCAGTATTTT.

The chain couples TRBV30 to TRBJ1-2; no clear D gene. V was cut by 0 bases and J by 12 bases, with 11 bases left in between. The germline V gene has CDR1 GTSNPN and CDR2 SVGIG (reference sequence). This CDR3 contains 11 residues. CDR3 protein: CAWSVLLEHTF. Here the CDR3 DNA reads TGTGCCTGGAGTGTACTTCTGGAGCACACCTTC.

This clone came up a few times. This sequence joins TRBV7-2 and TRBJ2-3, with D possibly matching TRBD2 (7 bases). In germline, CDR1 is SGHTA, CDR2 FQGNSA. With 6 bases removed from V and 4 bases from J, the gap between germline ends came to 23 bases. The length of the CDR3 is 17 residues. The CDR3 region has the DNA TGTGCCAGCAGTACCCGACTGGGGGGGGGCGAGGCAGATACGCAGTATTTT. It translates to CASSTRLGGGEADTQYF. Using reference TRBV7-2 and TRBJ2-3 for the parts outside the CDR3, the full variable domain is GAGVSQSPSNKVTEKGKDVELRCDPISGHTALYWYRQSLGQGLEFLIYFQGNSAPDKSGLPSDRFSAERTGGSVSTLTIQRTQQEDSAVYLCASSTRLGGGEADTQYFGPGTRLTVL.

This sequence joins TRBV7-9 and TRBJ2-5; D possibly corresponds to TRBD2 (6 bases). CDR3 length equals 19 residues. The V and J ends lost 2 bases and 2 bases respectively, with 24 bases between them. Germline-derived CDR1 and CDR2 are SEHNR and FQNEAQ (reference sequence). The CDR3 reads CASSLNRLGGTHGQETQYF. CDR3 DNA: TGTGCCAGCAGCTTAAATCGGCTCGGCGGGACGCACGGTCAAGAGACCCAGTACTTC.

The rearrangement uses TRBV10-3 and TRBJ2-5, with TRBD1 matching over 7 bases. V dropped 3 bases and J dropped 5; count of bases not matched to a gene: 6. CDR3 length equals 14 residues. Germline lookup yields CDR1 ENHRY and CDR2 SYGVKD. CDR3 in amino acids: CAISDEGGGETQYF. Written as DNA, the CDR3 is TGTGCCATCAGTGACGAAGGGGGCGGGGAGACCCAGTACTTC.

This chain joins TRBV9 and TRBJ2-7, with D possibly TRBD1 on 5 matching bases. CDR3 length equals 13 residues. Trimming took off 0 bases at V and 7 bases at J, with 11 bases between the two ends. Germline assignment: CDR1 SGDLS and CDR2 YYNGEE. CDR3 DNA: TGTGCCAGCAGCGTAGACCCCCCAGGGGAGCAGTACTTC. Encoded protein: CASSVDPPGEQYF.

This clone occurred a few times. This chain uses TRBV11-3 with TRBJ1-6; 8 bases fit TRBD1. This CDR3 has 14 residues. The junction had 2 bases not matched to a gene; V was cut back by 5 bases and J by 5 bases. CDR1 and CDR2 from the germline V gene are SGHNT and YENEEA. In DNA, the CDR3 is TGTGCCAGCAGCGGACAGGGCAATAATTCACCCCTCCACTTT. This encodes CASSGQGNNSPLHF.

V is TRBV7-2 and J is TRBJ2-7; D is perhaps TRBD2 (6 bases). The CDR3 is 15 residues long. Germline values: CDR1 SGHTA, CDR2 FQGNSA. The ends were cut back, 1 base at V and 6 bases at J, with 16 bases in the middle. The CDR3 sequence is CASSLVGPRRAEQYF. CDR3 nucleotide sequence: TGTGCCAGCAGCTTAGTAGGTCCGCGGAGGGCCGAGCAGTACTTC.

This CDR3 is CASSSKQGDGNTIYF. Written as DNA, the CDR3 is TGTGCCAGCAGCTCGAAACAGGGGGATGGAAACACCATATATTTT. The rearrangement uses TRBV5-4 and TRBJ1-3, with 8 positions matching TRBD1. There are 15 residues in the CDR3. The V gene end was trimmed by 3 bases and the J gene end by 3 bases; junction bases not matched to a gene: 5. CDR1 and CDR2 (germline): SGHNT, YYREEE (reference sequence). The full variable domain, completed using reference TRBV5-4 and TRBJ1-3, is ETGVTQSPTHLIKTRGQQVTLRCSSQSGHNTVSWYQQALGQGPQFIFQYYREEENGRGNFPPRFSGLQFPNYSSELNVNALELDDSALYLCASSSKQGDGNTIYFGEGSWLTVV.

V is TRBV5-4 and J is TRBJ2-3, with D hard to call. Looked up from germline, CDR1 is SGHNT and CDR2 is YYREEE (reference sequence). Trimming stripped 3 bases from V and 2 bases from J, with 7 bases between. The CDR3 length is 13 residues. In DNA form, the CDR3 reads TGTGCCAGCAGCTCTCGGGTCACAGATACGCAGTATTTT. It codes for CASSSRVTDTQYF.